The next 26 T cell receptor beta chains were all read from a single sample in a study of cytomegalovirus exposure and HLA in healthy donors. Primers included in the PCR were 60 Vbeta and 13 Jbeta primers. Sequencing was performed with immunoSEQ multiplex PCR; in TCRdb, only in-frame clones are kept and a portion is missing. Of some 150,000 clones listed, around 72% are singletons. Specimen: PBMCs. The source is a man aged 45-65 years in good health and CMV-seropositive.

This clone has just a few counts. The V call is TRBV5-4, the J call TRBJ1-1; TRBD1 is a possible D gene (6 bases). The V end was cut by 6 bases, the J end by 1 base, with 16 bases between. The CDR3 extends over 15 amino acids. Germline V lookup: CDR1 SGHNT, CDR2 YYREEE (reference sequence). CDR3 sequence reads: CASTPGVDSNTEAFF. DNA for the CDR3: TGTGCCAGCACACCAGGGGTGGATTCGAACACTGAAGCTTTCTTT.

The sample holds a few counts of this clone. The chain has TRBV5-1 and TRBJ1-2; 7 positions agree with TRBD1. Germline loops: CDR1 SGHRS, CDR2 YFSETQ. There are 15 residues in the CDR3. Unmatched junction bases numbered 11, after V lost 3 bases and J lost 6 bases. CDR3 sequence reads: CASSSLTGELDGYTF. Written as DNA, the CDR3 is TGCGCCAGCAGCTCGCTAACAGGGGAGTTAGATGGCTACACCTTC. The complete variable domain, with remaining parts taken from reference TRBV5-1 and TRBJ1-2, reads KAGVTQTPRYLIKTRGQQVTLSCSPISGHRSVSWYQQTPGQGLQFLFEYFSETQRNKGNFPGRFSGRQFSNSRSEMNVSTLELGDSALYLCASSSLTGELDGYTFGSGTRLTVV.

Only a few counts were recorded for this clone. This chain links TRBV11-1 with TRBJ2-5; tentative D call: TRBD2 (6 bases). Deletions cut 5 bases from V and 4 bases from J, with 20 bases between. The CDR3 contains 16 residues. CDR1 and CDR2 (germline): SGHAT, FQDESV (reference sequence). The CDR3 DNA reads TGTGCCAGCAGCAAGCGGGCGGGAAGATTTCCAGAGACCCAGTACTTC. It translates to CASSKRAGRFPETQYF.

The chain uses TRBV7-9 and TRBJ2-3, with a tentative D call TRBD2 (6 bases). Trimming pared 4 bases from V and 1 base from J, leaving 12 bases between. This CDR3 spans 15 amino acids. Germline lookup yields CDR1 SEHNR and CDR2 FQNEAQ (reference sequence). The CDR3 region is CASSSGSRGTDTQYF. DNA of the CDR3: TGTGCCAGCAGCTCCGGGAGTAGGGGCACAGATACGCAGTATTTT.

The chain couples TRBV2 to TRBJ1-2; TRBD1 matches 7 bases. The V segment lost 0 bases and the J segment 4 bases; nucleotides outside the gene matches: 8. The germline V gene has CDR1 SNHLY and CDR2 FYNNEI. The CDR3 spans 16 residues. CDR3 nucleotide sequence: TGTGCCAGCAGTGAAGCGCTTCTGGGACAGACCTATGGCTACACCTTC. Translating it yields CASSEALLGQTYGYTF.

There are a few counts of this clone. This chain links TRBV5-6 with TRBJ2-2, with 7 nucleotides matching TRBD2. CDR1 is SGHDT and CDR2 is YYEEEE in the germline V gene. This CDR3 comprises 15 residues. The J segment lost 4 bases and the V segment lost 4 bases, leaving 7 bases of the junction unmatched. The CDR3 loop reads CASSTGDYSTGELFF. CDR3 DNA sequence: TGTGCCAGCAGCACTGGGGACTACAGCACCGGGGAGCTGTTTTTT.

The V and J genes are TRBV6-1 and TRBJ1-5; 7 bases match TRBD1. The CDR3 contains 15 residues. The germline V gene encodes CDR1 MNHNS and CDR2 SASEGT. J gave up 4 bases and V 3 bases, and 6 bases lay outside the gene matches. CDR3 in DNA: TGTGCCAGCAGTGATTACCGGGACAGAAATCAGCCCCAGCATTTT. Encoded protein: CASSDYRDRNQPQHF.

This clone appeared a few times. This chain connects TRBV19 to TRBJ1-6; TRBD1 might be the D (5 bases). CDR3 length equals 16 residues. V was trimmed by 1 base and J by 6 bases, leaving 13 bases between them. The germline gives CDR1 LNHDA, CDR2 SQIVND (reference sequence). The CDR3 DNA follows: TGTGCCAGTAGTATAGGCCGGGGGGGAGCTAATTCACCCCTCCACTTT. Translated, it gives CASSIGRGGANSPLHF.

In DNA, the CDR3 is TGTGCCAGCAGCTTAGGACTAGCGGGAGGGTATAATGAGCAGTTCTTC. This sequence encodes CASSLGLAGGYNEQFF. The chain couples TRBV11-3 to TRBJ2-1; the match to TRBD2 covers 14 bases. Germline V gene data show CDR1 as SGHNT and CDR2 as YENEEA. Trimming at V came to 1 base and at J to 7 bases, leaving 3 bases not matched to a gene. CDR3 length equals 16 residues. Supplemented by reference TRBV11-3 and TRBJ2-1, the full variable domain reads EAGVVQSPRYKIIEKKQPVAFWCNPISGHNTLYWYLQNLGQGPELLIRYENEEAVDDSQLPKDRFSAERLKGVDSTLKIQPAELGDSAVYLCASSLGLAGGYNEQFFGPGTRLTVL.

The chain couples TRBV7-9 to TRBJ1-5; no clear D. CDR1 is SEHNR, CDR2 FQNEAQ, per germline (reference sequence). The CDR3 extends over 15 amino acids. Trimming stripped 1 base from V and 0 bases from J, with 7 bases between. The CDR3 reads CASSLDSNSNQPQHF. CDR3 nucleotide sequence: TGTGCCAGCAGCTTAGACAGTAATAGCAATCAGCCCCAGCATTTT. Based on the CDR3 plus reference TRBV7-9 and TRBJ1-5, the full variable domain is DTGVSQNPRHKITKRGQNVTFRCDPISEHNRLYWYRQTLGQGPEFLTYFQNEAQLEKSRLLSDRFSAERPKGSFSTLEIQRTEQGDSAMYLCASSLDSNSNQPQHFGDGTRLSIL.

This sequence joins TRBV7-9 and TRBJ2-1, with 12 bases lining up with TRBD2. Per the germline V gene, CDR1 is SEHNR and CDR2 is FQNEAQ (reference sequence). The CDR3 covers 14 residues. Trimming cost V 5 bases and J 8 bases; bases outside gene matches: 4. CDR3 bases: TGTGCCAGCAGCGTAACTAGCGGGGGGTATGAGCAGTTCTTC. Residues: CASSVTSGGYEQFF. Together with reference TRBV7-9 and TRBJ2-1, the CDR3 gives the full variable domain: DTGVSQNPRHKITKRGQNVTFRCDPISEHNRLYWYRQTLGQGPEFLTYFQNEAQLEKSRLLSDRFSAERPKGSFSTLEIQRTEQGDSAMYLCASSVTSGGYEQFFGPGTRLTVL.

The chain is built from TRBV2 and TRBJ1-4; no definite D call. The germline V gene has CDR1 SNHLY and CDR2 FYNNEI. V gave up 8 bases and J gave up 5 bases, with 12 bases separating them. The CDR3 is 13 amino acids. CDR3: CASDSSQNEKLFF. DNA of the CDR3: TGTGCCAGCGACTCCTCCCAGAATGAAAAACTGTTTTTT.

The rearrangement uses TRBV5-1 and TRBJ2-7; TRBD2 matches 7 bases. CDR1 is SGHRS and CDR2 is YFSETQ in the germline V gene. The length of the CDR3 is 15 residues. V gave up 0 bases and J gave up 1 base; unmatched junction bases: 4. The CDR3 DNA follows: TGCGCCAGCAGCTTGGCCAGGGACTATTCCTACGAGCAGTACTTC. This gives the protein CASSLARDYSYEQYF.

The chain combines TRBV11-2 with TRBJ1-3, with 9 bases matching TRBD1. J gave up 8 bases and V 5 bases, and 7 bases lay outside the gene matches. The CDR3 loop spans 14 amino acids. Germline assignment: CDR1 SGHAT and CDR2 FQNNGV. The CDR3 DNA follows: TGTGCCAGCAGCGTAGGGACAGGGCCTGACACCATATATTTT. This encodes CASSVGTGPDTIYF. The variable domain in full, with the rest retrieved from reference TRBV11-2 and TRBJ1-3, is EAGVAQSPRYKIIEKRQSVAFWCNPISGHATLYWYQQILGQGPKLLIQFQNNGVVDDSQLPKDRFSAERLKGVDSTLKIQPAKLEDSAVYLCASSVGTGPDTIYFGEGSWLTVV.

DNA of the CDR3: TGCGCCAGCAGCTTGTCCGGGACAGGGGGAGGGAACTATGGCTACACCTTC. Its translation: CASSLSGTGGGNYGYTF. The chain joins TRBV5-1 to TRBJ1-2; the match to TRBD1 covers 11 bases. The length of the CDR3 is 17 residues. The germline V gene encodes CDR1 SGHRS and CDR2 YFSETQ. After removal of 1 base from V and 2 bases from J, the junction contained 7 bases not matched to a gene. The whole variable domain, remainder taken from reference TRBV5-1 and TRBJ1-2, is KAGVTQTPRYLIKTRGQQVTLSCSPISGHRSVSWYQQTPGQGLQFLFEYFSETQRNKGNFPGRFSGRQFSNSRSEMNVSTLELGDSALYLCASSLSGTGGGNYGYTFGSGTRLTVV.

V and J are TRBV2 and TRBJ1-2, with 7 bases identical to TRBD1. CDR3 length: 15 amino acids. V lost 0 bases, J lost 7 bases, and 8 bases stayed unmatched. Germline CDR1 SNHLY, CDR2 FYNNEI. CDR3 nucleotide sequence: TGTGCCAGCAGTGAAGCCCGAAAGGGGGCTGGTGGCTACACCTTC. Translation gives CASSEARKGAGGYTF. Combining the CDR3 with reference TRBV2 and TRBJ1-2 gives the whole variable domain EPEVTQTPSHQVTQMGQEVILRCVPISNHLYFYWYRQILGQKVEFLVSFYNNEISEKSEIFDDQFSVERPDGSNFTLKIRSTKLEDSAMYFCASSEARKGAGGYTFGSGTRLTVV.

This chain links TRBV5-1 with TRBJ2-2; D not resolved. The V and J ends lost 3 bases and 1 base respectively, with 4 bases between them. Germline CDR1 and CDR2: SGHRS and YFSETQ. This CDR3 spans 13 amino acids. CDR3: CASSSKNTGELFF. The CDR3 DNA reads as TGCGCCAGCAGCTCAAAGAACACCGGGGAGCTGTTTTTT.

This clone was counted between two and nine times. The chain has TRBV7-2 and TRBJ2-5; 10 bases line up with TRBD1. CDR1 is SGHTA and CDR2 is FQGNSA in the germline V gene. V was clipped by 0 bases and J by 5 bases; unmatched bases: 12. CDR3 length: 18 residues. CDR3 DNA: TGTGCCAGCAGCTTAGCCTTCTCTTCGACAGGGGGCAGGGAGACCCAGTACTTC. It yields the protein CASSLAFSSTGGRETQYF.

The V and J genes are TRBV28 and TRBJ2-7; possible D gene TRBD1, 6 bases. The CDR3 runs to 13 residues. V was trimmed by 6 bases and J by 3 bases, leaving 12 bases between them. Germline V gene lookup returns CDR1 MDHEN and CDR2 SYDVKM. CDR3 bases: TGTGCCAGCAGATCTCACAGGGTCTACGAGCAGTACTTC. It encodes CASRSHRVYEQYF.

This chain uses TRBV5-1 with TRBJ1-1; unclear D gene. This CDR3 is 14 amino acids long. Germline values: CDR1 SGHRS, CDR2 YFSETQ. With 4 bases removed from V and 0 bases from J, the gap between germline ends came to 10 bases. The CDR3 nucleotides are TGCGCCAGCAGCGCAGCGAATTTGAACACTGAAGCTTTCTTT. Translated, it gives CASSAANLNTEAFF.

This clone occurred once. The germline gene is not matched at one end of the junction; a read error may be the cause. The V gene is TRBV7-9, the J gene TRBJ2-5; D is possibly TRBD2 (5 bases). CDR1 is SEHNR and CDR2 is FQNEAQ in the germline V gene (reference sequence). This CDR3 has 16 amino acids. This CDR3 is CSSSKSPGVGEETQYF. The DNA for the CDR3 is TGTTCCAGCAGCAAGTCCCCCGGGGTTGGAGAAGAGACCCAGTACTTC.

This clone was seen just once. This chain links TRBV5-5 with TRBJ1-4, with D perhaps TRBD1 (6 bases). The CDR3 covers 15 residues. Per germline, CDR1 SGHKS and CDR2 YYEKEE (reference sequence). Between the trimmed V and J ends, which lost 5 bases and 4 bases, there was a span of 15 bases. DNA for the CDR3: TGTGCCAGCAGTAGACAGGTGCAGTTTAATGAAAAACTGTTTTTT. This translates into CASSRQVQFNEKLFF.

The CDR3 spells CASSSAGLTDTQYF. In DNA, the CDR3 is TGTGCCAGCAGCTCGGCGGGGCTCACAGATACGCAGTATTTT. This chain connects TRBV7-6 to TRBJ2-3; D may be TRBD2 (6 bases). Deletions cut 4 bases from V and 2 bases from J, with 10 bases between. The CDR3 length is 14 residues. Per germline, CDR1 SGHVS and CDR2 FNYEAQ.

The gene calls are TRBV5-4 and TRBJ2-5; weak D call: TRBD1 (6 bases). The CDR3 is made up of 13 amino acids. Germline lookup yields CDR1 SGHNT and CDR2 YYREEE (reference sequence). Trimming cost V 10 bases and J 2 bases, with 15 bases left between them. The CDR3 DNA reads as TGTGCCGCACAGGGTTTCGGGCAAGAGACCCAGTACTTC. The encoded protein is CAAQGFGQETQYF.

The V gene is TRBV4-1, the J gene TRBJ2-5; TRBD2 matches at 8 bases. Germline-derived CDR1 and CDR2 are MGHRA and YSYEKL. This CDR3 is built from 16 residues. Trimming cost V 0 bases and J 2 bases; bases outside gene matches: 5. CDR3 region: CASSQDGTRGQETQYF. The CDR3 DNA is TGCGCCAGCAGCCAAGACGGGACTAGAGGTCAAGAGACCCAGTACTTC.

This clone was detected a few times. The V and J genes are TRBV19 and TRBJ1-5; D may be TRBD1 (6 bases). The V end lost 5 bases, the J end lost 0 bases, and 11 bases lay between the germline ends. There are 15 residues in the CDR3. The germline V gene has CDR1 LNHDA and CDR2 SQIVND (reference sequence). The CDR3 sequence is CASSPEDSSNQPQHF. DNA for the CDR3: TGTGCCAGTAGTCCCGAGGACAGTAGCAATCAGCCCCAGCATTTT.